These 23 T cell receptor beta chains originate from one sample sequenced in a study of blood T cells in healthy people across ages (dated by TCRdb to the mid-2010s). The protocol used for the library was 5' RACE. The instrument was an Illumina HiSeq 2500. A second about 7 to 11 cycle PCR used a sample-barcoded 5' primer and a J-beta primer mix. Through fastp at Q25 and MiXCR, TCRdb rebuilt clones from the public reads, retaining in-frame beta chains. Every distinct CDR3 protein forms one entry, paired with its most common genes and DNA. The sample contains fewer than 750,000 distinct CDR3 sequences, approximately 52% of them found a single time. Jointly, the top ten make up approximately 13% of the sample. The sequencing input was blood. The source is a woman aged 80 or over in good health.

The rearrangement joins TRBV5-1 to TRBJ1-3; D unresolved. CDR1 is SGHRS, CDR2 YFSETQ, per germline. The CDR3 consists of 16 residues. V lost 4 bases and J 0 bases, leaving 14 bases between the germline ends. The CDR3 DNA reads as TGCGCCAGCAGCCTAAAACTGACGGGCTCTGGAAACACCATATATTTT. Encoded protein: CASSLKLTGSGNTIYF.

Concerning this clonotype: Sequence at one end of the junction differs from germline and may be a read error. The chain carries TRBV7-8 and TRBJ2-1; 9 positions match TRBD2. The germline gives CDR1 SGHVS, CDR2 FQNEAQ. CDR3 length equals 15 residues. DNA of the CDR3: TGTGCCAGCAGCTCTAGCGGGGCCACCTACGATGAGCAGTTCTTC. Translation: CASSSSGATYDEQFF.

This clonotype has a handful of counts. At one end the junction does not follow the germline gene, possibly because of a read error. The chain joins TRBV20-1 to TRBJ2-1; 10 bases match TRBD2. This CDR3 has 16 amino acids. Germline CDR1 and CDR2: DFQATT and SNEGSKA (reference sequence). CDR3 bases: TGCAGTCTTTACCGCACTAGCGGGGCTTCCTACAATGGGCAGTTCTTC. Translating it yields CSLYRTSGASYNGQFF.

The chain uses TRBV20-1 and TRBJ2-7; a possible D gene is TRBD1 (5 bases). CDR3 length: 14 amino acids. Looked up from germline, CDR1 is DFQATT and CDR2 is SNEGSKA (reference sequence). V lost 4 bases to trimming and J lost 2 bases, with 15 bases between them. CDR3 region: CSANDRLATYEQYF. The CDR3 DNA is TGCAGTGCTAATGACAGACTGGCCACCTACGAGCAGTACTTC.

This clonotype was observed at least ten times. J is TRBJ1-1 and V is TRBV6-5; D uncertain. In germline, CDR1 is MNHEY, CDR2 SVGAGI. The CDR3 consists of 15 residues. V was shortened by 7 bases and J by 0 bases, with 15 bases between the two germline ends. The CDR3 region is CASMRARRMNTEAFF. CDR3 nucleotide sequence: TGTGCCAGCATGCGGGCAAGGCGAATGAACACTGAAGCTTTCTTT.

This clonotype appeared a single time. This chain joins TRBV7-9 and TRBJ2-6; 8 bases are shared with TRBD2. After removal of 11 bases from V and 13 bases from J, the junction contained 19 bases not matched to a gene. The CDR3 is 15 residues long. The germline CDR1 and CDR2 sequences are SEHNR and FQNEAQ (reference sequence). CDR3 residues: CACTYSGTLIEVLTF. CDR3 nucleotides: TGTGCCTGCACCTATAGCGGGACTCTCATAGAAGTCCTGACTTTC.

Of note for this clonotype: Given a much more abundant clone one base away, this may be a read error. The chain carries TRBV12-3 or TRBV12-4 and TRBJ2-3; TRBD2 matches at 8 bases. This CDR3 is built from 17 residues. Trimming removed 6 bases from V and 4 bases from J; junction bases left unmatched: 15. CDR3 loop: CASSPEAGAFVADTQYF. CDR3 coding DNA: TGTGCCAGCAGCCCTGAAGCGGGGGCATTCGTGGCAGATACGCAGTATTTT.

The genes are TRBV6-6 and TRBJ2-3; 7 bases are a match to TRBD2. The CDR3 length is 15 residues. Trimming at V came to 7 bases and at J to 4 bases, leaving 11 bases not matched to a gene. Germline V lookup: CDR1 MNHNY, CDR2 SVGAGI (reference sequence). The CDR3, as DNA: TGTGCCAGCACCGCGACTAGCCGGGGACCAGATACGCAGTATTTT. Protein product: CASTATSRGPDTQYF.

This rearrangement joins TRBV5-1 to TRBJ2-1; TRBD2 is a possible D gene (5 bases). The V end lost 0 bases, the J end lost 7 bases, and 17 bases lay between the germline ends. CDR1 SGHRS and CDR2 YFSETQ come from the germline V gene. This CDR3 is 16 amino acids long. The CDR3 is CASSLGTSGHGNEQFF. The CDR3 coding sequence is TGCGCCAGCAGCTTGGGGACCAGCGGTCATGGGAATGAGCAGTTCTTC. The full variable domain, in which reference TRBV5-1 and TRBJ2-1 provide the parts outside the CDR3, is KAGVTQTPRYLIKTRGQQVTLSCSPISGHRSVSWYQQTPGQGLQFLFEYFSETQRNKGNFPGRFSGRQFSNSRSEMNVSTLELGDSALYLCASSLGTSGHGNEQFFGPGTRLTVL.

This clonotype was picked up a small number of times. The gene calls are TRBV20-1 and TRBJ2-5, with D possibly TRBD2 on 6 matching bases. Germline V lookup: CDR1 DFQATT, CDR2 SNEGSKA (reference sequence). The ends were cut back, 6 bases at V and 5 bases at J, with 16 bases in the middle. CDR3 length: 13 residues. The CDR3 loop reads CSAPGLYDETQYF. The CDR3 nucleotides are TGCAGTGCCCCGGGACTCTACGATGAGACCCAGTACTTC.

The CDR3 DNA reads as TGTGCCAGCAGGTACAGGGCTGCGGCGGGAACCTTCTACGAGCAGTACTTC. This codes for CASRYRAAAGTFYEQYF. This rearrangement joins TRBV27 to TRBJ2-7; TRBD1 or TRBD2 may be the D gene (6 bases each). The CDR3 loop spans 17 amino acids. Per the germline V gene, CDR1 is MNHEY and CDR2 is SMNVEV (reference sequence). The V gene lost 6 bases and the J gene lost 3 bases, with 24 bases spanning the gap.

The V call is TRBV12-3 or TRBV12-4, the J call TRBJ2-4; D ambiguous. The better agreement between TRBJ2-7 and the DNA end casts doubt on the J call. The CDR3 contains 14 residues. CDR3 sequence reads: CASSKNGVPNEQYF. The CDR3 nucleotides are TGTGCCAGCAGTAAAAATGGGGTGCCCAACGAGCAGTACTTC.

This clonotype was seen more than once but under ten times. The genes are TRBV7-9 and TRBJ1-2, with TRBD1 matching 10 bases. The CDR3 extends over 15 amino acids. The V gene's germline CDR1 is SEHNR and CDR2 FQNEAQ (reference sequence). J lost 10 bases, V lost 3 bases, and 11 bases had no gene match. The DNA for the CDR3 is TGTGCCAGCAGCTTGACCACGGGACAGGGGATGGCCTACACCTTC. This gives the protein CASSLTTGQGMAYTF.

CDR3 amino acids: CASSEMKSYRLNTQYF. The CDR3 nucleotides are TGTGCCAGCAGTGAAATGAAAAGCTACAGGCTCAATACGCAGTATTTT. V usage is TRBV6-1 and J usage is TRBJ2-3, with D tentatively TRBD1 (5 bases). The CDR3 contains 16 residues. CDR1 is MNHNS and CDR2 is SASEGT in the germline V gene. Between the trimmed V and J ends, which lost 2 bases and 7 bases, there was a span of 19 bases.

V gene TRBV20-1 combines with J gene TRBJ2-1, with a possible D match to TRBD1 (6 bases). CDR1 and CDR2 (germline): DFQATT, SNEGSKA (reference sequence). Trimming removed 5 bases from V and 5 bases from J, with 13 bases in between. This CDR3 has 13 residues. CDR3 region: CSASGQPNNEQFF. DNA of the CDR3: TGCAGTGCTTCGGGACAACCTAACAATGAGCAGTTCTTC.

This clonotype was picked up many times. The V call is TRBV28, the J call TRBJ2-3, with TRBD1 matching 9 bases. There are 13 residues in the CDR3. In germline, CDR1 is MDHEN, CDR2 SYDVKM. After removal of 10 bases from V and 2 bases from J, the junction contained 4 bases not matched to a gene. The CDR3 here is CATGDRVTDTQYF. The CDR3 DNA sequence: TGTGCCACCGGGGACAGGGTCACAGATACGCAGTATTTT.

This clonotype was detected many times. The rearrangement joins TRBV28 to TRBJ2-1; weak D call: TRBD2 (6 bases). This CDR3 contains 16 residues. Per the germline V gene, CDR1 is MDHEN and CDR2 is SYDVKM. Trimming took 3 bases from V and 4 from J, leaving 16 bases between them. The CDR3 bases are TGTGCCAGCAGTTTGGGAGGACTACCCTTGTACAATGAGCAGTTCTTC. Translation gives CASSLGGLPLYNEQFF.

The chain carries TRBV12-3 or TRBV12-4 and TRBJ2-3; no definite D call. The CDR3 runs to 15 residues. V lost 7 bases and J 0 bases, leaving 14 bases between the germline ends. In DNA, the CDR3 is TGTGCCAGCACCCCCTTGAGATCGAGCACAGATACGCAGTATTTT. Encoded protein: CASTPLRSSTDTQYF.

CDR3 nucleotides: TGTGCCAGCAGCCTCCGGAATTCACCCCTCCACTTT. Protein: CASSLRNSPLHF. The genes are TRBV11-2 and TRBJ1-6; no reliable D call. The V end lost 5 bases, the J end lost 7 bases, and 6 bases lay between the germline ends. The CDR3 is 12 residues long. CDR1 and CDR2 from the germline V gene are SGHAT and FQNNGV.

With respect to this clonotype: The junction departs from the called germline gene at one end, perhaps through a read error. The rearrangement uses TRBV12-3 or TRBV12-4 and TRBJ2-1; D is perhaps TRBD1 (5 bases). Gene TRBJ2-7 matches the end of the DNA better, so the J call may be wrong. CDR3 length equals 16 residues. The CDR3 DNA sequence: TGTGCCGGCAGTTCATGGGGCAGAAACTCCTACAATGAGCAGTACTTC. The encoded protein is CAGSSWGRNSYNEQYF.

The gene calls are TRBV27 and TRBJ2-2; D not resolved. V lost 4 bases, J lost 3 bases, and 9 bases lay in between. This CDR3 is 14 amino acids long. From germline, CDR1 is MNHEY and CDR2 SMNVEV (reference sequence). CDR3 coding DNA: TGTGCCAGCAGTTCCGGCAGGTACACCGGGGAGCTGTTTTTT. Its translation: CASSSGRYTGELFF.

This clonotype was observed many times. This chain uses TRBV7-3 with TRBJ1-2; maybe TRBD1 (6 bases). With 5 bases removed from V and 5 bases from J, the gap between germline ends came to 18 bases. CDR1 is SGHTA, CDR2 FQGTGA, per germline. The CDR3 is made up of 15 amino acids. CDR3 protein: CASSLQTGSRYGYTF. The CDR3 DNA follows: TGTGCCAGCAGCCTACAAACAGGGAGCCGTTATGGCTACACCTTC.

The chain has TRBV6-1 and TRBJ2-3; unclear D gene. CDR3 size: 16 residues. Germline V gene data show CDR1 as MNHNS and CDR2 as SASEGT. V was cut by 6 bases and J by 0 bases, with 16 bases left in between. The CDR3 reads CASRKKGWDSTDTQYF. In DNA, the CDR3 is TGTGCCAGCAGGAAGAAGGGTTGGGATAGCACAGATACGCAGTATTTT.